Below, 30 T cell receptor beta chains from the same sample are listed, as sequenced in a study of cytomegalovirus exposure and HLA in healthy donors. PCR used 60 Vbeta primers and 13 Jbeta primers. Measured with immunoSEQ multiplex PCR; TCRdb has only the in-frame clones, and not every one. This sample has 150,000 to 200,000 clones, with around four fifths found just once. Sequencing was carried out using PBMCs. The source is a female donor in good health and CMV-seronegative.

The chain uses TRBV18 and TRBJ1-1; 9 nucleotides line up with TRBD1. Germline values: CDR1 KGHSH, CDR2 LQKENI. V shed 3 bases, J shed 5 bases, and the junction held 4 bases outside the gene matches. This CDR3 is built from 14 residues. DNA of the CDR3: TGTGCCAGCTCACCCACAGGGGGCAGAACTGAAGCTTTCTTT. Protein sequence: CASSPTGGRTEAFF.

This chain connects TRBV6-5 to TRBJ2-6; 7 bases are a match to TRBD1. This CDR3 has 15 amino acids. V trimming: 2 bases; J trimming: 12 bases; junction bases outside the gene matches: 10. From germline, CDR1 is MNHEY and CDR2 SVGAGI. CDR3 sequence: CASSYTPGTVVVLTF. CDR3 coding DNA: TGTGCCAGCAGTTACACTCCCGGGACAGTTGTCGTCCTGACTTTC.

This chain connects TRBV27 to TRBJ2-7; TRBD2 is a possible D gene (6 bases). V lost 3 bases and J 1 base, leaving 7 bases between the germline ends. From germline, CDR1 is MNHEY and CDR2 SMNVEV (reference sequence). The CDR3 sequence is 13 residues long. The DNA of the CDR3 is TGTGCCAGCAGTTTTAGCGGTTCCTACGAGCAGTACTTC. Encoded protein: CASSFSGSYEQYF.

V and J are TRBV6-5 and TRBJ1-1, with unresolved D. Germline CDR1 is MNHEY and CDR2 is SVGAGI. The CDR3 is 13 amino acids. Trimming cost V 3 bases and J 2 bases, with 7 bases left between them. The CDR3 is CASSYVANTEAFF. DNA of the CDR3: TGTGCCAGCAGTTATGTGGCAAACACTGAAGCTTTCTTT.

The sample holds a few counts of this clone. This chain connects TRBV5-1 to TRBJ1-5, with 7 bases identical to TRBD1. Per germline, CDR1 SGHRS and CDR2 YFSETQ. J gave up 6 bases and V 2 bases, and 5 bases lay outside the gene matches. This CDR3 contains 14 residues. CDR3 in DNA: TGCGCCAGCAGCTTACAGGGGTTGGGTCAGCCCCAGCATTTT. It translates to CASSLQGLGQPQHF.

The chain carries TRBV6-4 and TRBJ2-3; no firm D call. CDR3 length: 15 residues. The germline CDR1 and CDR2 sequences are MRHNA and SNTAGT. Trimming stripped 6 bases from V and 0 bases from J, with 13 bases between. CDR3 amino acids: CASSPDILSTDTQYF. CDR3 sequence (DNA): TGTGCCAGCAGCCCTGACATCCTTAGCACAGATACGCAGTATTTT.

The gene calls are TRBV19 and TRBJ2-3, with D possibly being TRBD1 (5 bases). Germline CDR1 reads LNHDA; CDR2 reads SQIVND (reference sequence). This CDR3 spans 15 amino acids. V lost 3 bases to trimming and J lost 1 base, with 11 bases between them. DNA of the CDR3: TGTGCCAGTAGTATTTCCGAGACAGGCACAGATACGCAGTATTTT. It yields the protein CASSISETGTDTQYF.

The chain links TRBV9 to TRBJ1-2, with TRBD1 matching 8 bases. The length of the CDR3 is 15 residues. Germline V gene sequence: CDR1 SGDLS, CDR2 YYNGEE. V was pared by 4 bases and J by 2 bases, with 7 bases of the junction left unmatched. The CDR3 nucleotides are TGTGCCAGCAGCCCCTTCACAGGGGGAAACTATGGCTACACCTTC. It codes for CASSPFTGGNYGYTF.

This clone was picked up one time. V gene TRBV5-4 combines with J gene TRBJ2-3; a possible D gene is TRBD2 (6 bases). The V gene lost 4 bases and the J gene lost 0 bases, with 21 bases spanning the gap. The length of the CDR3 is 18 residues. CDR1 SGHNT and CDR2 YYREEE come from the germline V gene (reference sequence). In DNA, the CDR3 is TGTGCCAGCAGCCTGGGGGACGAGACTAGGACTAGCACAGATACGCAGTATTTT. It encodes CASSLGDETRTSTDTQYF.

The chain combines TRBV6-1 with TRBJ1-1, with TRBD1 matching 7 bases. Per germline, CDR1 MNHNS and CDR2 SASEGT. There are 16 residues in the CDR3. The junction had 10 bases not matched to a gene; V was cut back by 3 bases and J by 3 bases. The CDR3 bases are TGTGCCAGCAGTGACAGGGGGAGGTTAGTGGACACTGAAGCTTTCTTT. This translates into CASSDRGRLVDTEAFF.

CDR3 residues: CASHMTGGAGNEQFF. The CDR3 region has the DNA TGCGCCAGCCATATGACGGGGGGGGCGGGCAATGAGCAGTTCTTC. J is TRBJ2-1 and V is TRBV5-1, with 8 bases aligning to TRBD2. Germline V gene lookup returns CDR1 SGHRS and CDR2 YFSETQ. J gave up 6 bases and V 7 bases, and 12 bases lay outside the gene matches. The CDR3 is 15 amino acids.

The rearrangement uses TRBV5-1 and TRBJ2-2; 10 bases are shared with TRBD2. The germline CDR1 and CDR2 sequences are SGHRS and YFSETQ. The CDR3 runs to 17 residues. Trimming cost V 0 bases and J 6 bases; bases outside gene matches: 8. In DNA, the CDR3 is TGCGCCAGCAGCTTGGCCGTAGCGGGGGGCCGGGCCGGGGAGCTGTTTTTT. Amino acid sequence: CASSLAVAGGRAGELFF.

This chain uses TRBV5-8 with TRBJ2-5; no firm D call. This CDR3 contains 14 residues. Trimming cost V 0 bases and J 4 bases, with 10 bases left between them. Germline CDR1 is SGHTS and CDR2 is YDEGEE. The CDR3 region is CASSLGSQRETQYF. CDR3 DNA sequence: TGTGCCAGCAGCTTGGGGTCACAACGAGAGACCCAGTACTTC.

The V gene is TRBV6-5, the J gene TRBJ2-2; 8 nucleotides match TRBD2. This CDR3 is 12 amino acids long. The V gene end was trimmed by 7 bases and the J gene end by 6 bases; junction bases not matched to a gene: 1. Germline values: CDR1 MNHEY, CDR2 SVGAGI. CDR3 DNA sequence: TGTGCCAGCAAACTAGCGGCCGGGGAGCTGTTTTTT. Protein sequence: CASKLAAGELFF.

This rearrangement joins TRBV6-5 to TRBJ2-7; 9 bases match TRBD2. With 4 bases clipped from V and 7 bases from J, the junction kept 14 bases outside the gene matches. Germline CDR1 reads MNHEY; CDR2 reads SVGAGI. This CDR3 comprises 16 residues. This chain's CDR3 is CASSSPIAGAQGEQYF. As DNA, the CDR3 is TGTGCCAGCAGTTCTCCTATAGCGGGGGCCCAGGGGGAGCAGTACTTC.

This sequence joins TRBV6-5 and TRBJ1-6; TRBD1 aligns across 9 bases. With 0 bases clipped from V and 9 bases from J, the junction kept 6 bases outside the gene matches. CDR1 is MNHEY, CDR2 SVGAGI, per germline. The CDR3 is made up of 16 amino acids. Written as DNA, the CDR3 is TGTGCCAGCAGTTACTCCCCCACAGGGGGCATTTCACCCCTCCACTTT. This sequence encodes CASSYSPTGGISPLHF.

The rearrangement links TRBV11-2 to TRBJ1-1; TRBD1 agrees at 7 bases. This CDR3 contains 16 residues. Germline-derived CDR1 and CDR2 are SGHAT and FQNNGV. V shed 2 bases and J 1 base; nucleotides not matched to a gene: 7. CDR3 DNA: TGTGCCAGCAGCTTAATCCGGACAGGACCGAACACTGAAGCTTTCTTT. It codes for CASSLIRTGPNTEAFF.

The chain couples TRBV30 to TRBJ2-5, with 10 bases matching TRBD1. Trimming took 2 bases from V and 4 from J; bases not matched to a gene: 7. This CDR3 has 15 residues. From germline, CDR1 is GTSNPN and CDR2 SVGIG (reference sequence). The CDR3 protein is CAWSWTGGLGETQYF. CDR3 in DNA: TGTGCCTGGAGTTGGACAGGGGGACTGGGAGAGACCCAGTACTTC. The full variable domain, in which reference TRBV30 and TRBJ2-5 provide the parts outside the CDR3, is SQTIHQWPATLVQPVGSPLSLECTVEGTSNPNLYWYRQAAGRGLQLLFYSVGIGQISSEVPQNLSASRPQDRQFILSSKKLLLSDSGFYLCAWSWTGGLGETQYFGPGTRLLVL.

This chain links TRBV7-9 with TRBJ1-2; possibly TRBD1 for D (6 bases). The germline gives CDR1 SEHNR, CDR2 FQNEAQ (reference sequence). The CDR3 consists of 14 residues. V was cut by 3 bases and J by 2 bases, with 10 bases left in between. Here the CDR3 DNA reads TGTGCCAGCAGCTTTCCAGGGACAAACTATGGCTACACCTTC. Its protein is CASSFPGTNYGYTF.

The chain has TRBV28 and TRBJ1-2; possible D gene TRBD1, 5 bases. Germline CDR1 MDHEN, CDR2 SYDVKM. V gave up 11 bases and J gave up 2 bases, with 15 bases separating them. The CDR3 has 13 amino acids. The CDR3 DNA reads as TGTGCCGGTACAAGGGGTGTCAACTATGGCTACACCTTC. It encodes CAGTRGVNYGYTF.

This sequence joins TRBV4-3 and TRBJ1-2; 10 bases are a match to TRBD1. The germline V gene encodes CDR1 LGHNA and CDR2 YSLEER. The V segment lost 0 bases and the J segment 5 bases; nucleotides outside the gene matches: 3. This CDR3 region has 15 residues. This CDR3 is CASSQDLDRGYGYTF. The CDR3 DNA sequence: TGCGCCAGCAGCCAAGATCTGGACAGGGGGTATGGCTACACCTTC.

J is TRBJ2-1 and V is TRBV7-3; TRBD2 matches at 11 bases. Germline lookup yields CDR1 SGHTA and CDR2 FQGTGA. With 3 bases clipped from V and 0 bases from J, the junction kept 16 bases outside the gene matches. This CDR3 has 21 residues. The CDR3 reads CASSFPGLADKPLSSYNEQFF. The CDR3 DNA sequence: TGTGCCAGCAGCTTTCCGGGACTAGCGGATAAACCTTTAAGCTCCTACAATGAGCAGTTCTTC.

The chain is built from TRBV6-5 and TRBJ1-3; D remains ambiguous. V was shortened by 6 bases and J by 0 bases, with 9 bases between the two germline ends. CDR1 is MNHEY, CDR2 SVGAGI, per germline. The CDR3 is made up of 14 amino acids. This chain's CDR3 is CASRVTSSGNTIYF. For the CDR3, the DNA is TGTGCCAGCAGAGTCACCAGCTCTGGAAACACCATATATTTT.

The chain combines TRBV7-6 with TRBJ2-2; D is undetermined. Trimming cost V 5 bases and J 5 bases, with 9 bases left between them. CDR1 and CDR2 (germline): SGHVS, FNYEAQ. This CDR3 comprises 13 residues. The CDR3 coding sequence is TGTGCCAGCAGCGCCCGGTTTACCGGGGAGCTGTTTTTT. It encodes CASSARFTGELFF.

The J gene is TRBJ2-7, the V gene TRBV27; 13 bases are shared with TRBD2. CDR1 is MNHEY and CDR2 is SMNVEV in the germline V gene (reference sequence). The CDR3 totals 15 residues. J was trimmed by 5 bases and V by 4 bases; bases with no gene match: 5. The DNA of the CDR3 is TGTGCCAGCAGTTCACTAGCGGGAGGGGGCCACGAGCAGTACTTC. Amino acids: CASSSLAGGGHEQYF.

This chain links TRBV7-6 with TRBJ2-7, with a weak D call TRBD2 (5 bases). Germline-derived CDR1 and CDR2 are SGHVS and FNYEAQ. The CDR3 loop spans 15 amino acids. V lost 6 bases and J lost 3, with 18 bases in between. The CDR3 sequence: CASSSMRARYYEQYF. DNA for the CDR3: TGTGCCAGCAGTAGCATGAGGGCGAGATACTACGAGCAGTACTTC.

For the CDR3, the DNA is TGCAGCGTTGAGCAGGCAGACTACGAGCAGTACTTC. Protein product: CSVEQADYEQYF. The J gene is TRBJ2-7, the V gene TRBV29-1; D gene uncertain. The length of the CDR3 is 12 residues. V lost 3 bases and J 3 bases, leaving 9 bases between the germline ends. Germline V lookup: CDR1 SQVTM, CDR2 ANQGSEA.

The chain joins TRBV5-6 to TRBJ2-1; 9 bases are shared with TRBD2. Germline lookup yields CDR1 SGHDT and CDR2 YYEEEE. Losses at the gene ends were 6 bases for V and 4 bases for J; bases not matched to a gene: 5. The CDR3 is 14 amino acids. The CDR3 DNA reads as TGTGCCAGCACCCGACTAGCGGAATACAATGAGCAGTTCTTC. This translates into CASTRLAEYNEQFF.

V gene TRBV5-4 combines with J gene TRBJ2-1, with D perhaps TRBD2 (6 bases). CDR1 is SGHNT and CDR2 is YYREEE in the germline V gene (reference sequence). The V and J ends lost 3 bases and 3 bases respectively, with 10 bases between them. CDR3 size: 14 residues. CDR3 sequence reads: CASSSRTIYNEQFF. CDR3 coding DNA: TGTGCCAGCAGCTCAAGGACTATCTACAATGAGCAGTTCTTC.

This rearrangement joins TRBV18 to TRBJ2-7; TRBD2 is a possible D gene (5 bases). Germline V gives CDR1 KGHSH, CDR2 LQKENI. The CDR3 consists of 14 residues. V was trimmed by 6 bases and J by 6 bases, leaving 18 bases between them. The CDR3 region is CASSLGREKSEQYF. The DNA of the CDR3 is TGTGCCAGCTCCCTGGGCCGGGAAAAGAGCGAGCAGTACTTC.